These 13 T cell receptor beta chains originate from one sample sequenced in a study of technical replicates of blood from a handful of donors. Profiled with immunoSEQ multiplex PCR; TCRdb holds only in-frame clones, not every one. The sample includes about 91,000 clones, around 90% seen only once; the top ten take approximately 0.3%. Sequenced input: T cells isolated from PBMCs. The receptors were sampled from a human donor in good health.

The rearrangement uses TRBV6-5 and TRBJ2-5; 15 nucleotides match TRBD2. In germline, CDR1 is MNHEY, CDR2 SVGAGI. The J segment lost 5 bases and the V segment lost 6 bases, leaving 4 bases of the junction unmatched. CDR3 size: 15 residues. CDR3 protein: CASSRGTSGGETQYF. Written as DNA, the CDR3 is TGTGCCAGCAGCCGGGGGACTAGCGGGGGGGAGACCCAGTACTTC.

The chain has TRBV5-1 and TRBJ1-6; unclear D gene. Per germline, CDR1 SGHRS and CDR2 YFSETQ. The CDR3 is made up of 15 amino acids. The V end lost 0 bases, the J end lost 0 bases, and 4 bases lay between the germline ends. CDR3 loop: CASSLAGSYNSPLHF. For the CDR3, the DNA is TGCGCCAGCAGCTTGGCGGGCTCCTATAATTCACCCCTCCACTTT.

The chain is built from TRBV27 and TRBJ2-3, with 8 bases fitting TRBD2. CDR3 size: 19 residues. Germline V gene data show CDR1 as MNHEY and CDR2 as SMNVEV (reference sequence). V lost 7 bases to trimming and J lost 0 bases; unmatched junction nucleotides: 18. CDR3 sequence (DNA): TGTGCCAGCAATCAATACGGACTAGCTTCCCTTTCTAGCACAGATACGCAGTATTTT. This gives the protein CASNQYGLASLSSTDTQYF.

The chain couples TRBV9 to TRBJ2-7, with 8 bases that match TRBD2. This CDR3 region has 14 residues. Germline V gene sequence: CDR1 SGDLS, CDR2 YYNGEE. After removal of 1 base from V and 2 bases from J, the junction contained 2 bases not matched to a gene. The CDR3 DNA follows: TGTGCCAGCAGCGTAACTAGCGGAGCCTACGAGCAGTACTTC. It is translated as CASSVTSGAYEQYF.

This chain links TRBV19 with TRBJ2-2; a weak D match, TRBD2 (5 bases). The CDR3 covers 14 residues. The V and J ends lost 5 bases and 0 bases respectively, with 7 bases between them. Germline lookup yields CDR1 LNHDA and CDR2 SQIVND (reference sequence). The CDR3 here is CASSSAANTGELFF. CDR3 coding DNA: TGTGCCAGTAGTTCAGCGGCGAACACCGGGGAGCTGTTTTTT.

The V gene is TRBV30, the J gene TRBJ1-3; D is perhaps TRBD1 (5 bases). CDR1 GTSNPN and CDR2 SVGIG come from the germline V gene (reference sequence). V was shortened by 3 bases and J by 2 bases, with 8 bases between the two germline ends. There are 13 residues in the CDR3. CDR3 protein: CAWRGTAGNTIYF. Written as DNA, the CDR3 is TGTGCCTGGAGGGGGACTGCTGGAAACACCATATATTTT. The full variable domain, with the rest looked up from reference TRBV30 and TRBJ1-3, is SQTIHQWPATLVQPVGSPLSLECTVEGTSNPNLYWYRQAAGRGLQLLFYSVGIGQISSEVPQNLSASRPQDRQFILSSKKLLLSDSGFYLCAWRGTAGNTIYFGEGSWLTVV.

The V call is TRBV15, the J call TRBJ2-1; the match to TRBD2 covers 10 bases. The CDR3 is 17 amino acids. Germline V lookup: CDR1 LNHNV, CDR2 YYDKDF (reference sequence). V lost 0 bases to trimming and J lost 9 bases; unmatched junction nucleotides: 11. The CDR3 here is CATSRDLQAGGGGEQFF. In DNA, the CDR3 is TGTGCCACCAGCAGAGATCTTCAAGCGGGAGGGGGTGGTGAGCAGTTCTTC. Supplemented by reference TRBV15 and TRBJ2-1, the full variable domain reads DAMVIQNPRYQVTQFGKPVTLSCSQTLNHNVMYWYQQKSSQAPKLLFHYYDKDFNNEADTPDNFQSRRPNTSFCFLDIRSPGLGDTAMYLCATSRDLQAGGGGEQFFGPGTRLTVL.

The chain employs TRBV5-1 and TRBJ2-2; D is unresolved. This CDR3 is 13 amino acids long. CDR1 is SGHRS, CDR2 YFSETQ, per germline. V dropped 0 bases and J dropped 10 bases, with 10 bases sitting between them. CDR3 in DNA: TGCGCCAGCAGCTTGGGGAGTACGAAGGAGCTGTTTTTT. It encodes CASSLGSTKELFF.

This clone was recorded only once. This chain joins TRBV19 and TRBJ1-4; TRBD1 agrees at 11 bases. V shed 7 bases, J shed 8 bases, and the junction held 6 bases outside the gene matches. Germline V CDR1 and CDR2: LNHDA, SQIVND (reference sequence). CDR3 length: 14 residues. The CDR3 sequence: CASTRTGGEEKLFF. The CDR3 nucleotides read TGTGCCAGTACCCGGACAGGGGGCGAGGAAAAACTGTTTTTT.

J is TRBJ2-5 and V is TRBV9; TRBD2 aligns across 7 bases. V was pared by 3 bases and J by 3 bases, with 8 bases of the junction left unmatched. From germline, CDR1 is SGDLS and CDR2 YYNGEE. This CDR3 region has 15 residues. CDR3 residues: CASSGTDGGKETQYF. The CDR3 nucleotides read TGTGCCAGCAGCGGGACTGACGGGGGGAAAGAGACCCAGTACTTC. Based on the CDR3 plus reference TRBV9 and TRBJ2-5, the full variable domain is DSGVTQTPKHLITATGQRVTLRCSPRSGDLSVYWYQQSLDQGLQFLIQYYNGEERAKGNILERFSAQQFPDLHSELNLSSLELGDSALYFCASSGTDGGKETQYFGPGTRLLVL.

The DNA of the CDR3 is TGTGCCAGCAGTTTATCGAGCCACCCTTTCGGGAGCGATACCGGGGAGCTGTTTTTT. This translates into CASSLSSHPFGSDTGELFF. This rearrangement joins TRBV27 to TRBJ2-2; D is possibly TRBD2 (6 bases). Trimming stripped 0 bases from V and 5 bases from J, with 22 bases between. This CDR3 region has 19 residues. Per germline, CDR1 MNHEY and CDR2 SMNVEV (reference sequence).

The chain joins TRBV5-4 to TRBJ2-1; perhaps TRBD1 as D (6 bases). The CDR3 is 14 residues long. Per germline, CDR1 SGHNT and CDR2 YYREEE (reference sequence). Trimming shortened V by 4 bases and J by 12 bases, and 20 bases separated the two germline ends. The CDR3 spells CASSELRGLDGQFF. As DNA, the CDR3 is TGTGCCAGCAGCGAGCTGAGGGGGTTAGATGGGCAGTTCTTC.

The V and J genes are TRBV19 and TRBJ1-4; D might be TRBD1 (5 bases). Germline CDR1 reads LNHDA; CDR2 reads SQIVND (reference sequence). The CDR3 extends over 16 amino acids. V lost 5 bases and J 0 bases, leaving 13 bases between the germline ends. The CDR3 reads CASSPWGGTTNEKLFF. CDR3 coding DNA: TGTGCCAGTAGTCCGTGGGGGGGTACAACTAATGAAAAACTGTTTTTT.